A selection of T cell receptor beta chains follows, all from one sample in a study of CD8+CD57+ T cells in acquired aplastic anemia. Via MiXCR, TCRdb re-called the reads, giving one row per CDR3 protein. The sample lists about 160,000 distinct CDR3 sequences, more than 45% occurring once. Sequencing was performed on sorted CD4+, CD8+, or CD8+CD57+ T cells (not recorded which) from PBMCs. Receptors originate from a human donor with aplastic anemia. Each CDR3 is given with its conserved first and last residue. Each record gives: D gene, J gene, V gene, clone size, CDR3 DNA, CDR3 protein. The D gene is left open where the match is weak. The listing skips clone size in some rows; elsewhere it reads once, few, many or a size class.

. | TRBJ1-2 | TRBV24-1 | . | TGTGCCACCAGTGATACGACGACCAGACGGGATAGCTACACCTTC | CATSDTTTRRDSYTF
. | TRBJ1-2 | TRBV7-2 | many | TGTGCCAGCAGCTTAGGGATGGTCCCCGGCTACACCTTC | CASSLGMVPGYTF
TRBD2 | TRBJ2-1 | TRBV11-1 | . | TGTGCCAGCAGCGAAGACTCTAGCGGGGGCCGAGGGAATGAGCAGTTCTTC | CASSEDSSGGRGNEQFF
. | TRBJ2-6 | TRBV15 | . | TGTGCCACCAGCAGCCGCAGGTCTGGGGCCAACGTCCTGACTTTC | CATSSRRSGANVLTF
. | TRBJ1-2 | TRBV2 | . | TGTGCCAGCAGCTCAAGCAGGGGCGTCGGCGGCTACACCTTC | CASSSSRGVGGYTF
TRBD1 | TRBJ1-5 | TRBV12-3/TRBV12-4 | . | TGTGCCAGCAGACAGGGGGGCAATCAGCCCCAGCATTTT | CASRQGGNQPQHF
TRBD2 | TRBJ2-1 | TRBV11-2 | few | TGTGCCAGCAGCTTTCAGGCGGGAGGAGGGTACAATGAGCAGTTCTTC | CASSFQAGGGYNEQFF
. | TRBJ2-7 | TRBV5-1 | . | TGCGCCAGCAGCCTCGGGGTATCCGGGAAGGGCAAGCAGTACTTC | CASSLGVSGKGKQYF
. | TRBJ1-1 | TRBV15 | . | TGTGCCACCAGCAGAGGCGGACTGGACACTGAAGCTTTCTTT | CATSRGGLDTEAFF
. | TRBJ2-7 | TRBV24-1 | . | TGTGCCACCAGTGAGGGGGGACTGGGGAACTACGAGCAGTACTTC | CATSEGGLGNYEQYF
. | TRBJ1-2 | TRBV6-5 | many | TGTGCCAGCAGTTACTCGGCAGGGATCGGTGGCTACACCTTC | CASSYSAGIGGYTF
. | TRBJ2-5 | TRBV2 | few | TGTGCCATCAGGGGGGGAGTGGAGGAGACCCAGTACTTC | CAIRGGVEETQYF
. | TRBJ1-3 | TRBV10-3 | few | TGTGCCAGCATGGAATTAGGATCTGGAAACACCATATATTTT | CASMELGSGNTIYF
. | TRBJ1-2 | TRBV19 | . | TGTGCCAGTAGTATAGATTCGGGGTTGGCCTATGGCTACACCTTC | CASSIDSGLAYGYTF
. | TRBJ2-3 | TRBV5-1 | . | TGCGCCAGCAGCTCTCGCCCCACAGGGACAGATACGCAGTATTTT | CASSSRPTGTDTQYF
. | TRBJ2-5 | TRBV7-2 | . | TGTGCCAGCAGCTCCCCTGCACAGGAGACCCAGTACTTC | CASSSPAQETQYF
TRBD2 | TRBJ2-2 | TRBV27 | . | TGTGCCAGCAGTTTTTTACTAGCGGGAGTTGCCGGGGAGCTGTTTTTT | CASSFLLAGVAGELFF
. | TRBJ2-3 | TRBV29-1 | . | TGCAGCTTTTGCGACCCCCCAGAGGCGCAGTATTTT | CSFCDPPEAQYF
. | TRBJ1-5 | TRBV6-1 | many | TGTGCCAGCATACGAAACGGGCAGGGAGGCAATCAGCCCCAGCATTTT | CASIRNGQGGNQPQHF
. | TRBJ1-1 | TRBV6-4 | many | TGTGCCAGCAGGCTTGGGGAGCAAAGCACTGAAGCTTTCTTT | CASRLGEQSTEAFF
. | TRBJ1-1 | TRBV6-1 | . | TGTGCCAGCAGAGAACCGGGACGGATGAACACTGAAGCTTTCTTT | CASREPGRMNTEAFF
. | TRBJ2-5 | TRBV11-2 | . | TGTGCCAGCAGCTCCCCGGGCGGAGAGACCCAGTACTTC | CASSSPGGETQYF
. | TRBJ1-2 | TRBV19 | . | TGTGCCAGCCGGCAGGAGACTAACTATGGCTACACCTTC | CASRQETNYGYTF
. | TRBJ2-5 | TRBV19 | . | TGTGCCAGTAGTATAGATTCTGCAGGGGAGGAGACCCAGTACTTC | CASSIDSAGEETQYF
. | TRBJ2-3 | TRBV3-1 | many | TGTGCCAGCAGCGGACTAGATACGCAGTATTTT | CASSGLDTQYF
TRBD1 | TRBJ1-2 | TRBV20-1 | many | TGCAGTGCTAGAGGGACAGGGGGTTATGGCTACACCTTC | CSARGTGGYGYTF
. | TRBJ1-2 | TRBV10-3 | many | TGTGCCATCAGGGAGAGGACAGACTATGGCTACACCTTC | CAIRERTDYGYTF
. | TRBJ1-2 | TRBV19 | . | TGTGCCAGTAGTAAAGTTAGAAGAACAGGGCTCTCATTTAACTATGGCTACACCTTC | CASSKVRRTGLSFNYGYTF
. | TRBJ2-5 | TRBV2 | . | TGTGCCAGCAGTCGGACTCCCCTGAACTTC | CASSRTPLNF